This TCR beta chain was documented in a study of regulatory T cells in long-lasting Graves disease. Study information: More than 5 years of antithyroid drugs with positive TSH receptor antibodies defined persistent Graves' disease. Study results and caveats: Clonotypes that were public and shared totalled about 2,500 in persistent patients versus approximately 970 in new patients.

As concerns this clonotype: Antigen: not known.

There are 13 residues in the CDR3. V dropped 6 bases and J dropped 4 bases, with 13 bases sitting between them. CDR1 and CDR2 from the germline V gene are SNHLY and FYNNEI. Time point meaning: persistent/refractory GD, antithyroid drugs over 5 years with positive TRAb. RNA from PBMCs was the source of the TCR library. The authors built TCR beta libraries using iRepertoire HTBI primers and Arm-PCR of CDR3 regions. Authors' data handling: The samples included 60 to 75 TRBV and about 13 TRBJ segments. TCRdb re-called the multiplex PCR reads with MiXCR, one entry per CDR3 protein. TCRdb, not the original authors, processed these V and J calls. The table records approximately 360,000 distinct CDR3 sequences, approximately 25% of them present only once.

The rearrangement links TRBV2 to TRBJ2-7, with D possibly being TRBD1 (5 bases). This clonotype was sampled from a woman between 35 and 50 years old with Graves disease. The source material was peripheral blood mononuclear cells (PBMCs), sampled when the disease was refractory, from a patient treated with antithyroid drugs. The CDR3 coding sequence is TGTGCCAGCAGATCGACAGAAGCTTACGAGCAGTACTTC. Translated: CASRSTEAYEQYF.